The 10 T cell receptor beta chains below come from one sample, sequenced in a study of T cells after yellow fever vaccination. MiXCR was run by TCRdb on the 5' RACE reads, yielding one entry per CDR3 protein. The table lists about 550,000 distinct CDR3 sequences, about 19% of them singletons, with 13% to 15% in the top ten. This sample comprised PBMCs, obtained 15 days after the yellow fever booster vaccination. These receptors all come from a man aged 25 to 45 who received the YFV17D yellow fever vaccine.

This clonotype was counted between two and nine times. V and J are TRBV6-2 or TRBV6-3 and TRBJ2-1; TRBD1 agrees at 7 bases. The germline V gene has CDR1 MNHEY and CDR2 SVGEGT. The CDR3 covers 13 residues. The V segment lost 6 bases and the J segment 7 bases; nucleotides outside the gene matches: 6. CDR3 DNA sequence: TGTGCCAGCAGAGAGGGGGCGCAAAATGAGCAGTTCTTC. It yields the protein CASREGAQNEQFF.

The chain recombines TRBV4-3 with TRBJ2-5; D not certain. Germline CDR1 reads LGHNA; CDR2 reads YSLEER. This CDR3 is built from 14 residues. The V gene lost 0 bases and the J gene lost 3 bases, with 8 bases spanning the gap. CDR3 coding DNA: TGCGCCAGCAGCCAAGATCACGTTGAAGAGACCCAGTACTTC. Translation gives CASSQDHVEETQYF.

As to this clonotype: Here the CDR3 omits its conserved ending phenylalanine or tryptophan, so a read error is the likely source. CDR3 loop: CASSDGNTGELFY. The CDR3 DNA reads TGTGCCAGCTCCGATGGGAACACCGGGGAGCTGTTTTAT. The chain combines TRBV18 with TRBJ2-2; D gene ambiguous. Between the trimmed V and J ends, which lost 6 bases and 1 base, there was a span of 6 bases. The CDR3 is made up of 13 amino acids. The germline gives CDR1 KGHSH, CDR2 LQKENI.

The gene calls are TRBV20-1 and TRBJ1-4, with D possibly TRBD1 on 5 matching bases. Between the trimmed V and J ends, which lost 6 bases and 3 bases, there was a span of 14 bases. This CDR3 contains 14 residues. Germline V gene data show CDR1 as DFQATT and CDR2 as SNEGSKA (reference sequence). The CDR3 coding sequence is TGCAGTGCCCCGAGGGGCAGCTCTAATGAAAAACTGTTTTTT. Translated: CSAPRGSSNEKLFF.

The chain joins TRBV5-1 to TRBJ2-5; 8 bases are a match to TRBD2. CDR1 is SGHRS and CDR2 is YFSETQ in the germline V gene. With 3 bases clipped from V and 5 bases from J, the junction kept 6 bases outside the gene matches. CDR3 size: 14 residues. The CDR3 region has the DNA TGCGCCAGCAGCTACGGGGGGGTCGCGGAGACCCAGTACTTC. It is translated as CASSYGGVAETQYF.

The chain combines TRBV20-1 with TRBJ2-3; D not certain. With 6 bases removed from V and 4 bases from J, the gap between germline ends came to 8 bases. Looked up from germline, CDR1 is DFQATT and CDR2 is SNEGSKA (reference sequence). CDR3 length equals 11 residues. DNA of the CDR3: TGCAGTGCCGCCGCGGCAGATACGCAGTATTTT. It translates to CSAAAADTQYF.

A few counts support this clonotype. The chain carries TRBV12-3 or TRBV12-4 and TRBJ2-2; 9 nucleotides agree with TRBD1. V lost 4 bases to trimming and J lost 7 bases; unmatched junction nucleotides: 7. There are 15 residues in the CDR3. CDR3 coding DNA: TGTGCCAGCAGTTATGGACAGGGGATTTACGGGGAGCTGTTTTTT. Its protein is CASSYGQGIYGELFF.

The table lists this clonotype with a few counts. The chain has TRBV5-1 and TRBJ2-1; D gene uncertain. Germline V gene sequence: CDR1 SGHRS, CDR2 YFSETQ. There are 15 residues in the CDR3. The V gene lost 0 bases and the J gene lost 3 bases, with 10 bases spanning the gap. The CDR3 is CASSLDRVGYNEQFF. In nucleotides, the CDR3 is TGCGCCAGCAGCTTGGACAGAGTTGGCTACAATGAGCAGTTCTTC.

Only one count was recorded for this clonotype. No conserved phenylalanine or tryptophan is present at the end of the CDR3, so a read error is the likely explanation. The rearrangement uses TRBV7-9 and TRBJ2-4, with D maybe TRBD2 (5 bases). CDR1 is SEHNR, CDR2 FQNEAQ, per germline (reference sequence). This CDR3 is 16 amino acids long. V was trimmed by 2 bases and J by 8 bases, leaving 19 bases between them. For the CDR3, the DNA is TGTGCCAGCAGCTTATTGAGGACCGCCCCCGGGGACATTCAGTACTAC. Its translation: CASSLLRTAPGDIQYY.

This clonotype was observed a handful of times. V and J are TRBV6-1 and TRBJ2-1; perhaps TRBD2 as D (6 bases). CDR1 and CDR2 (germline): MNHNS, SASEGT. The CDR3 runs 13 residues. The V end was cut by 6 bases, the J end by 6 bases, with 12 bases between. CDR3: CASRPGGGNEQFF. Here the CDR3 DNA reads TGTGCCAGCAGACCCGGGGGTGGCAATGAGCAGTTCTTC.